Listed below are T cell receptor beta chains from one sample, sequenced in a study of blood T cell repertoires in COVID-19. Sequencing used immunoSEQ multiplex PCR; TCRdb keeps in-frame clones, though not all of them. This repertoire shows about 56,000 clones, roughly 89% found once; its top ten account for less than 50%. The sequencing input was peripheral blood. The receptors shown here come from a woman aged 55-69 years with COVID-19, enrolled during active disease. Each CDR3 is given with its conserved first and last residue. The D gene is left open where the match is weak. The size of a clone is reported for some rows only, either as once, few or many, or as a class for expanded clones.

clone size	V gene	J gene	D gene	CDR3 DNA	CDR3 protein
.	TRBV6-5	TRBJ2-1	TRBD1	TGTGCCAGCAGCCCAGGACAGGGGGCCTACAATGAGCAGTTCTTC	CASSPGQGAYNEQFF
.	TRBV27	TRBJ1-2	.	TGTGCCAGCAGTTTATCGGGCCAGATCTATGGCTACACCTTC	CASSLSGQIYGYTF
.	TRBV6-2/TRBV6-3	TRBJ2-5	TRBD1	TGTGCCAGCAGTCGGACAGGGGGCGCGACGGAGACCCAGTACTTC	CASSRTGGATETQYF
.	TRBV4-3	TRBJ2-2	TRBD1	TGCGCCAGCAGCCTATTTGGACAGGCCAACACCGGGGAGCTGTTTTTT	CASSLFGQANTGELFF
.	TRBV7-9	TRBJ2-2	.	TGTGCCAGCAGCCCCCAGGTCCCAGCCCCCGGGGAGCTGTTTTTT	CASSPQVPAPGELFF
.	TRBV6-5	TRBJ2-1	.	TGTGCCAGCAGTCAAAGCGGGTCGGGACATGAGCAGTTCTTC	CASSQSGSGHEQFF
.	TRBV7-7	TRBJ2-2	TRBD1	TGTGCCAGCAGCTTAGTAGGGACAGGGGTCCCCGGGGAGCTGTTTTTT	CASSLVGTGVPGELFF
.	TRBV7-2	TRBJ2-1	.	TGTGCCAGCAGCTTCACGGGTGGTCACAATGAGCAGTTCTTC	CASSFTGGHNEQFF
.	TRBV4-3	TRBJ1-2	TRBD1	TGCGCCAGCAGCCAAAACAGGGGGCGCAACTATGGCTACACCTTC	CASSQNRGRNYGYTF
.	TRBV5-6	TRBJ2-3	TRBD2	TGTGCCAGCAGTTCGGGGACTAGCGGGAGTCCCGATACGCAGTATTTT	CASSSGTSGSPDTQYF
.	TRBV4-1	TRBJ2-7	.	TGCGCCAGCAGCCAAGGACCTTCCGGCGTCAGGGCTTTCTACGAGCAGTACTTC	CASSQGPSGVRAFYEQYF
.	TRBV12-3/TRBV12-4	TRBJ2-7	TRBD1	TGTGCCAGCACCGGCTCAGGGGGCTACGAGCAGTACTTC	CASTGSGGYEQYF
.	TRBV27	TRBJ2-1	.	TGTGCCAGCAGTCCCGGGTCCACCTACAATGAGCAGTTCTTC	CASSPGSTYNEQFF
.	TRBV10-3	TRBJ2-5	.	TGTGCCATCAGTGAGTCGAACAACCGACAAGAGACCCAGTACTTC	CAISESNNRQETQYF
.	TRBV4-3	TRBJ2-2	.	TGCGCCAGCAGCCAAGATAGAGTTTCCGGGGAGCTGTTTTTT	CASSQDRVSGELFF
once	TRBV5-1	TRBJ1-1	.	TGCGCCAGCAGCTTGGCCCGGAGGGGCCGGGGGGACACTGAAGCTTTCTTT	CASSLARRGRGDTEAFF
.	TRBV6-2/TRBV6-3	TRBJ1-5	.	TGTGCCAGCAGCCCCCTCAATCAGCCCCAGCATTTT	CASSPLNQPQHF
.	TRBV7-2	TRBJ1-1	.	TGTGCCAGCAGCTTCGGGGAGGACACTGAAGCTTTCTTT	CASSFGEDTEAFF
.	TRBV30	TRBJ2-1	TRBD1	TGTGCCTGGAGCACCGGGACAGGGGTCGATGAGCAGTTCTTC	CAWSTGTGVDEQFF
.	TRBV5-1	TRBJ2-1	.	TGCGCCAGCAGCTTGGATAACAGGGTAGTTAACAATGAGCAGTTCTTC	CASSLDNRVVNNEQFF
.	TRBV3-1/TRBV3-2	TRBJ1-2	.	TGTGCCAGCACCCCAGGGGCAGGTGGTCGCTATGGCTACACCTTC	CASTPGAGGRYGYTF
.	TRBV7-2	TRBJ1-1	TRBD1	TGTGCCAGCAGCTTACGGGGCGCACAGGGGATGAACACTGAAGCTTTCTTT	CASSLRGAQGMNTEAFF
.	TRBV7-8	TRBJ1-1	.	TGTGCCAGCAGCTTGGGGGGGGTGAACACTGAAGCTTTCTTT	CASSLGGVNTEAFF